The 32 T cell receptor beta chains in this list originate from one sample, sequenced in a study of cytomegalovirus exposure and HLA in healthy donors (dated 2017 in TCRdb). The method was the immunoSEQ multiplex PCR assay. For the multiplex PCR, a mixture combining 60 forward primers for TCR Vbeta segments and 13 reverse primers for TCR Jbeta segments was used. The immuneACCESS repertoire file appears here via TCRdb, limited to in-frame rearrangements. These files lack a portion of the clones; in checked studies, under half of the deficit traces to unresolved V genes, and the cause of the others is not known. The sample includes 170,000 or so clones, with 65% to 80% observed a single time. Around 3.1% of the sample is in the top ten clones. Sequences were obtained from PBMCs. The receptors come from a woman between 45 and 60 years old in good health and CMV-seropositive.

The V call is TRBV5-6, the J call TRBJ2-3; 12 bases map to TRBD2. In germline, CDR1 is SGHDT, CDR2 YYEEEE. The junction had 6 bases not matched to a gene; V was cut back by 1 base and J by 6 bases. The CDR3 spans 16 residues. This CDR3 is CASSLRSSGGGDTQYF. The CDR3 DNA sequence: TGTGCCAGCAGCTTGAGATCTAGCGGGGGGGGTGATACGCAGTATTTT.

CDR3 sequence (DNA): TGTGCCAGCAGTTTACGGCAGGGCTGGGAGACCCAGTACTTC. Translated: CASSLRQGWETQYF. The rearrangement uses TRBV27 and TRBJ2-5; possible D gene TRBD1, 5 bases. CDR1 MNHEY and CDR2 SMNVEV come from the germline V gene (reference sequence). This CDR3 has 14 amino acids. The ends were cut back, 2 bases at V and 5 bases at J, with 12 bases in the middle.

The chain combines TRBV28 with TRBJ2-7; TRBD1 matches at 8 bases. The germline gives CDR1 MDHEN, CDR2 SYDVKM. The CDR3 runs to 17 residues. V dropped 5 bases and J dropped 3; count of bases not matched to a gene: 15. The CDR3 protein is CASSRGQGFASGYEQYF. The CDR3, as DNA: TGTGCCAGCAGTCGCGGACAGGGTTTCGCGAGCGGCTACGAGCAGTACTTC.

This chain uses TRBV27 with TRBJ2-7, with D maybe TRBD1 (6 bases). Germline CDR1 is MNHEY and CDR2 is SMNVEV (reference sequence). V lost 1 base, J lost 2 bases, and 9 bases lay in between. This CDR3 has 14 residues. CDR3 DNA: TGTGCCAGCAGTTTATTCGGACAGACCTACGAGCAGTACTTC. It translates to CASSLFGQTYEQYF.

This clone came up once. The chain combines TRBV9 with TRBJ1-6, with TRBD1 matching 8 bases. Trimming at V came to 4 bases and at J to 10 bases, leaving 7 bases not matched to a gene. CDR1 and CDR2 from the germline V gene are SGDLS and YYNGEE. The CDR3 is made up of 14 amino acids. The CDR3: CASSTTGENSPLHF. DNA for the CDR3: TGTGCCAGCAGCACGACAGGGGAGAACTCACCCCTCCACTTT.

The chain has TRBV30 and TRBJ2-3; 7 positions match TRBD2. The CDR3 runs 16 residues. Germline loops: CDR1 GTSNPN, CDR2 SVGIG (reference sequence). V shed 0 bases and J 2 bases; nucleotides not matched to a gene: 8. This CDR3 is CAWSVPLAGVTDTQYF. Written as DNA, the CDR3 is TGTGCCTGGAGTGTCCCACTGGCGGGGGTCACAGATACGCAGTATTTT.

The chain carries TRBV6-5 and TRBJ2-3; 7 bases are shared with TRBD2. Trimming cost V 6 bases and J 2 bases; bases outside gene matches: 5. Germline CDR1 is MNHEY and CDR2 is SVGAGI. The CDR3 loop spans 14 amino acids. This CDR3 reads CASSPGTNTDTQYF. As DNA, the CDR3 is TGTGCCAGCAGCCCCGGGACTAACACAGATACGCAGTATTTT.

Regarding this clone: Within the sample, other DNA sequences also encode this same CDR3. The rearrangement joins TRBV7-3 to TRBJ2-2, with TRBD1 identical over 7 bases. After removal of 6 bases from V and 4 bases from J, the junction contained 5 bases not matched to a gene. CDR3 length: 14 amino acids. From germline, CDR1 is SGHTA and CDR2 FQGTGA. The CDR3 sequence is CASRSGGGTGELFF. In DNA, the CDR3 is TGTGCCAGCAGGTCAGGGGGTGGCACCGGGGAGCTGTTTTTT.

CDR3 sequence: CASSIDRGRLAGDNEQFF. CDR3 sequence (DNA): TGTGCCAGTAGTATAGATCGGGGGAGACTAGCGGGAGACAATGAGCAGTTCTTC. The rearrangement uses TRBV19 and TRBJ2-1; TRBD2 aligns across 12 bases. This CDR3 region has 18 residues. Germline lookup yields CDR1 LNHDA and CDR2 SQIVND (reference sequence). Trimming cost V 0 bases and J 5 bases; bases outside gene matches: 8.

This clone occurred a few times. The rearrangement joins TRBV18 to TRBJ1-1; the match to TRBD1 covers 7 bases. The germline V gene has CDR1 KGHSH and CDR2 LQKENI. The length of the CDR3 is 17 residues. The V gene end was trimmed by 0 bases and the J gene end by 0 bases; junction bases not matched to a gene: 7. The CDR3 loop is CASSPPGKQGMNTEAFF. The DNA of the CDR3 is TGTGCCAGCTCACCACCCGGGAAACAGGGGATGAACACTGAAGCTTTCTTT.

The V call is TRBV19, the J call TRBJ2-3; no definite D call. CDR3 length: 13 residues. The V end was cut by 3 bases, the J end by 4 bases, with 8 bases between. CDR1 is LNHDA and CDR2 is SQIVND in the germline V gene (reference sequence). The CDR3 nucleotides read TGTGCCAGTAGTATTGGTGAGTCAGATACGCAGTATTTT. This codes for CASSIGESDTQYF.

The chain has TRBV6-6 and TRBJ2-7; 8 nucleotides line up with TRBD1. With 10 bases clipped from V and 7 bases from J, the junction kept 12 bases outside the gene matches. The CDR3 runs 13 residues. Per germline, CDR1 MNHNY and CDR2 SVGAGI (reference sequence). This chain's CDR3 is CATRNQGAQEQYF. For the CDR3, the DNA is TGTGCCACCCGAAACCAGGGGGCGCAGGAGCAGTACTTC.

The rearrangement links TRBV19 to TRBJ2-5; 7 bases agree with TRBD2. The germline CDR1 and CDR2 sequences are LNHDA and SQIVND (reference sequence). The J segment lost 5 bases and the V segment lost 0 bases, leaving 9 bases of the junction unmatched. There are 16 residues in the CDR3. CDR3 in DNA: TGTGCCAGTAGTATAGATCACCAGGGAGGGCAGGAGACCCAGTACTTC. As protein: CASSIDHQGGQETQYF.

This chain connects TRBV7-9 to TRBJ1-2; 8 bases fit TRBD1. The CDR3 loop spans 14 amino acids. Trimming took 2 bases from V and 6 from J; bases not matched to a gene: 5. Germline V CDR1 and CDR2: SEHNR, FQNEAQ (reference sequence). CDR3 protein: CASSLSGQGNGYTF. CDR3 in DNA: TGTGCCAGCAGCTTATCAGGACAGGGAAATGGCTACACCTTC. Together with reference TRBV7-9 and TRBJ1-2, the CDR3 gives the full variable domain: DTGVSQNPRHKITKRGQNVTFRCDPISEHNRLYWYRQTLGQGPEFLTYFQNEAQLEKSRLLSDRFSAERPKGSFSTLEIQRTEQGDSAMYLCASSLSGQGNGYTFGSGTRLTVV.

This chain links TRBV7-8 with TRBJ2-7, with D possibly TRBD2 on 6 matching bases. The CDR3 has 15 residues. The ends were cut back, 1 base at V and 2 bases at J, with 12 bases in the middle. Germline V lookup: CDR1 SGHVS, CDR2 FQNEAQ. CDR3 in amino acids: CASSLGDSAPYEQYF. The CDR3, as DNA: TGTGCCAGCAGCTTAGGGGACTCGGCGCCCTACGAGCAGTACTTC.

This chain joins TRBV7-9 and TRBJ1-2; TRBD1 agrees at 12 bases. Germline CDR1 reads SEHNR; CDR2 reads FQNEAQ (reference sequence). The ends lost 5 bases at V and 4 bases at J; junction bases unmatched: 11. The CDR3 has 17 amino acids. In DNA, the CDR3 is TGTGCCAGCAGCCCAGATGGGACAGGGGGCGTCATCTATGGCTACACCTTC. This codes for CASSPDGTGGVIYGYTF.

The V and J genes are TRBV2 and TRBJ2-7; 14 bases match TRBD2. J was trimmed by 4 bases and V by 8 bases; bases with no gene match: 10. The CDR3 loop spans 16 amino acids. Germline V gene lookup returns CDR1 SNHLY and CDR2 FYNNEI. The CDR3 nucleotides are TGTGCCAGCTGTCCAGGGACTAGCGGGAGTAGTTACGAGCAGTACTTC. This sequence encodes CASCPGTSGSSYEQYF.

This clone was seen more than once but under ten times. The chain uses TRBV11-1 and TRBJ1-5, with TRBD1 as a possible D gene (5 bases). Between the trimmed V and J ends, which lost 5 bases and 6 bases, there was a span of 14 bases. Per the germline V gene, CDR1 is SGHAT and CDR2 is FQDESV (reference sequence). CDR3 length: 14 residues. The CDR3 DNA reads TGTGCCAGCAGCCCCGGCAGGGAAGGTCAGCCCCAGCATTTT. It specifies CASSPGREGQPQHF.

This sequence joins TRBV28 and TRBJ1-5; no firm D call. The germline gives CDR1 MDHEN, CDR2 SYDVKM. This CDR3 spans 14 amino acids. The V end was cut by 3 bases, the J end by 2 bases, with 8 bases between. CDR3 in amino acids: CASSFPQGNQPQHF. The CDR3 region has the DNA TGTGCCAGCAGTTTTCCGCAGGGCAATCAGCCCCAGCATTTT.

The chain links TRBV5-8 to TRBJ2-5; 9 bases are a match to TRBD1. The J call could be wrong; TRBJ2-7 is a better fit for the DNA end. Looked up from germline, CDR1 is SGHTS and CDR2 is YDEGEE. The CDR3 consists of 16 residues. DNA of the CDR3: TGTGCCAGCAGCCCGGGACAGGGACGAGAATCCTACGAGCAGTACTTC. This gives the protein CASSPGQGRESYEQYF.

This clone was seen more than once but under ten times. At one end the junction does not follow the germline gene, possibly because of a read error. This chain connects TRBV7-7 to TRBJ2-3; the match to TRBD2 covers 7 bases. Germline assignment: CDR1 SSHAT and CDR2 FNYEAQ (reference sequence). This CDR3 has 14 residues. CDR3 sequence: CASSRGLDGDTQYF. DNA of the CDR3: TGTGCTAGCAGCCGAGGACTAGATGGGGATACGCAGTATTTT.

There are a few counts of this clone. This chain uses TRBV27 with TRBJ2-5; 9 bases match TRBD2. The CDR3 covers 15 residues. Germline assignment: CDR1 MNHEY and CDR2 SMNVEV (reference sequence). J lost 5 bases, V lost 3 bases, and 7 bases had no gene match. The CDR3 loop reads CASSFRAGGWETQYF. In nucleotides, the CDR3 is TGTGCCAGCAGTTTTCGGGCGGGAGGGTGGGAGACCCAGTACTTC.

This chain joins TRBV2 and TRBJ2-1; the D gene is possibly TRBD1 (6 bases). Deletions cut 3 bases from V and 7 bases from J, with 13 bases between. The germline CDR1 and CDR2 sequences are SNHLY and FYNNEI. There are 14 residues in the CDR3. CDR3 in amino acids: CASSEQGLYNEQFF. CDR3 in DNA: TGTGCCAGCAGTGAGCAGGGGCTGTATAATGAGCAGTTCTTC.

The V and J genes are TRBV2 and TRBJ2-3; 14 nucleotides match TRBD2. This CDR3 has 17 residues. V was clipped by 5 bases and J by 1 base; unmatched bases: 5. Germline CDR1 and CDR2: SNHLY and FYNNEI. CDR3 nucleotides: TGTGCCAGCAGTTACCAGGGACTAGCGGGGGGCACAGATACGCAGTATTTT. This codes for CASSYQGLAGGTDTQYF.

In regard to this clone: Germline is not matched at one junction end, which may reflect a read error. The chain couples TRBV5-6 to TRBJ1-6, with D unclear. The CDR3 is 12 residues long. Germline values: CDR1 SGHDT, CDR2 YYEEEE. The CDR3 DNA reads as TGTGCCAGCAGCCACACCATTTCACCCCCCCACTTT. Translation: CASSHTISPPHF. Supplemented by reference TRBV5-6 and TRBJ1-6, the full variable domain reads DAGVTQSPTHLIKTRGQQVTLRCSPKSGHDTVSWYQQALGQGPQFIFQYYEEEERQRGNFPDRFSGHQFPNYSSELNVNALLLGDSALYLCASSHTISPPHFGNGTRLTVT.

J is TRBJ2-4 and V is TRBV19, with 7 bases fitting TRBD2. V shed 5 bases, J shed 5 bases, and the junction held 9 bases outside the gene matches. The germline V gene encodes CDR1 LNHDA and CDR2 SQIVND (reference sequence). This CDR3 has 15 residues. The CDR3 loop is CASSARLAGENIQYF. CDR3 nucleotides: TGTGCCAGTAGTGCACGACTAGCAGGAGAAAACATTCAGTACTTC.

The chain employs TRBV27 and TRBJ1-2, with 9 positions matching TRBD1. This CDR3 comprises 16 residues. The junction had 6 bases not matched to a gene; V was cut back by 0 bases and J by 4 bases. Germline values: CDR1 MNHEY, CDR2 SMNVEV (reference sequence). Here the CDR3 reads CASSLSGTGLVYGYTF. The CDR3 coding sequence is TGTGCCAGCAGTTTATCGGGGACAGGGTTAGTCTATGGCTACACCTTC.

The rearrangement uses TRBV28 and TRBJ1-4; 7 bases are a match to TRBD1. Germline lookup yields CDR1 MDHEN and CDR2 SYDVKM. This CDR3 is 13 amino acids long. Germline trimming cut 8 bases from V and 8 bases from J; bases unmatched to any gene: 8. The CDR3 spells CASYSGQQEKLFF. The CDR3 DNA follows: TGTGCCAGCTATTCGGGACAGCAGGAAAAACTGTTTTTT.

The V gene is TRBV7-9, the J gene TRBJ2-1, with 7 nucleotides matching TRBD1. Germline V gene data show CDR1 as SEHNR and CDR2 as FQNEAQ (reference sequence). V was clipped by 5 bases and J by 3 bases; unmatched bases: 10. The CDR3 totals 16 residues. CDR3: CASSRLQGVGYNEQFF. DNA of the CDR3: TGTGCCAGCAGCCGCCTGCAGGGGGTGGGCTACAATGAGCAGTTCTTC. Supplemented by reference TRBV7-9 and TRBJ2-1, the full variable domain reads DTGVSQNPRHKITKRGQNVTFRCDPISEHNRLYWYRQTLGQGPEFLTYFQNEAQLEKSRLLSDRFSAERPKGSFSTLEIQRTEQGDSAMYLCASSRLQGVGYNEQFFGPGTRLTVL.

This chain connects TRBV9 to TRBJ1-4, with TRBD1 matching over 7 bases. The length of the CDR3 is 15 residues. CDR1 is SGDLS, CDR2 YYNGEE, per germline. V was pared by 3 bases and J by 5 bases, with 7 bases of the junction left unmatched. The CDR3 sequence is CASSGDSLGNEKLFF. The CDR3 bases are TGTGCCAGCAGCGGGGACAGCCTCGGGAATGAAAAACTGTTTTTT.

The chain has TRBV18 and TRBJ1-2; D is ambiguous. Germline-derived CDR1 and CDR2 are KGHSH and LQKENI. This CDR3 spans 15 amino acids. V was pared by 2 bases and J by 0 bases, with 10 bases between. For the CDR3, the DNA is TGTGCCAGCTCACCATCGGCGGCACCTAACTATGGCTACACCTTC. It is translated as CASSPSAAPNYGYTF.

V usage is TRBV7-2 and J usage is TRBJ2-2; maybe TRBD1 (5 bases). Per the germline V gene, CDR1 is SGHTA and CDR2 is FQGNSA. Trimming took 2 bases from V and 4 from J, leaving 14 bases between them. CDR3 size: 16 residues. CDR3: CASSLPARVATGELFF. The CDR3 bases are TGTGCCAGCAGCTTACCCGCCAGGGTGGCCACCGGGGAGCTGTTTTTT.